Listed here are 12 T cell receptor beta chains from one sample, sequenced in a study of a mutant IDH1 vaccine in newly diagnosed glioma. Time point defined: week 23, last vaccination. Doses of 300 ug of mutant IDH1 20-mer peptide were given with topical imiquimod. Here immunoSEQ multiplex PCR was the method, and the copy in TCRdb shows in-frame clones only, minus some. The sample yields 30,000 to 40,000 clones, roughly four fifths seen once. Antigens of these TCRs are unknown. Sequences were derived from PBMCs, sampled from a glioma patient whose treatment included an IDH1 peptide vaccine. The receptors shown here come from a man aged 40-49 years with glioma.

The chain carries TRBV25-1 and TRBJ1-4; 9 bases line up with TRBD1. The CDR3 consists of 15 residues. CDR1 and CDR2 (germline): MGHDK, SYGVNS. Losses at the gene ends were 1 base for V and 4 bases for J; bases not matched to a gene: 1. CDR3 sequence: CASSEWGQGNEKLFF. In DNA, the CDR3 is TGTGCCAGCAGTGAATGGGGACAGGGTAATGAAAAACTGTTTTTT.

The genes are TRBV9 and TRBJ1-6; D is unclear. V was shortened by 2 bases and J by 8 bases, with 8 bases between the two germline ends. This CDR3 spans 13 amino acids. CDR1 is SGDLS, CDR2 YYNGEE, per germline. CDR3 loop: CASSVTRDSPLHF. The DNA for the CDR3 is TGTGCCAGCAGCGTTACAAGGGATTCACCCCTCCACTTT. Full variable domain (remainder filled in from reference TRBV9 and TRBJ1-6): DSGVTQTPKHLITATGQRVTLRCSPRSGDLSVYWYQQSLDQGLQFLIQYYNGEERAKGNILERFSAQQFPDLHSELNLSSLELGDSALYFCASSVTRDSPLHFGNGTRLTVT.

V usage is TRBV2 and J usage is TRBJ2-1; 9 bases align to TRBD2. The junction had 15 bases not matched to a gene; V was cut back by 4 bases and J by 2 bases. The CDR3 has 19 residues. CDR1 and CDR2 from the germline V gene are SNHLY and FYNNEI. CDR3 bases: TGTGCCAGCAGTGCCCCGGGACTAGCTCTTAGCGGGCCCTACAATGAGCAGTTCTTC. This encodes CASSAPGLALSGPYNEQFF.

The rearrangement uses TRBV6-1 and TRBJ2-5, with 9 positions matching TRBD2. The end of the DNA is better explained by TRBJ2-7, so the J call may be wrong. The CDR3 spans 15 residues. Looked up from germline, CDR1 is MNHNS and CDR2 is SASEGT. The CDR3 bases are TGTGCCAGCAGTGCTCTAGCGGGGTCGTCCTACGAGCAGTACTTC. Protein sequence: CASSALAGSSYEQYF.

The gene calls are TRBV4-2 and TRBJ2-2; no clear D. V lost 0 bases and J lost 2, with 7 bases in between. The CDR3 sequence is 15 residues long. Germline V CDR1 and CDR2: LGHNA, YNFKEQ. The CDR3 loop is CASSQDWDNTGELFF. The DNA for the CDR3 is TGTGCCAGCAGCCAAGATTGGGATAACACCGGGGAGCTGTTTTTT.

The rearrangement links TRBV28 to TRBJ1-2, with 8 bases fitting TRBD1. There are 15 residues in the CDR3. CDR1 is MDHEN, CDR2 SYDVKM, per germline. Trimming cost V 3 bases and J 0 bases; bases outside gene matches: 3. CDR3 protein: CASSFAGGSNYGYTF. The CDR3 region has the DNA TGTGCCAGCAGTTTTGCAGGGGGCTCTAACTATGGCTACACCTTC.

This clone was seen a few times. The V gene is TRBV19, the J gene TRBJ2-6; weak D call: TRBD1 (5 bases). Germline V lookup: CDR1 LNHDA, CDR2 SQIVND (reference sequence). This CDR3 is built from 15 residues. V was cut by 4 bases and J by 0 bases, with 7 bases left in between. CDR3 coding DNA: TGTGCCAGTAGTAAAGACAGCTCTGGGGCCAACGTCCTGACTTTC. This translates into CASSKDSSGANVLTF.

The V gene is TRBV7-2, the J gene TRBJ1-2; possible D gene TRBD1, 5 bases. CDR3 length equals 15 residues. Germline loops: CDR1 SGHTA, CDR2 FQGNSA. Trimming stripped 5 bases from V and 5 bases from J, with 18 bases between. DNA for the CDR3: TGTGCCAGCAGCCCTCTGGGAGGGGTGGGGTATGGCTACACCTTC. Its protein is CASSPLGGVGYGYTF.

This chain joins TRBV6-6 and TRBJ2-7, with 8 nucleotides matching TRBD1. The CDR3 is made up of 16 amino acids. CDR1 is MNHNY, CDR2 SVGAGI, per germline (reference sequence). J gave up 1 base and V 5 bases, and 10 bases lay outside the gene matches. The CDR3: CASSGSDRVNSYEQYF. CDR3 nucleotides: TGTGCCAGCAGTGGATCGGACAGGGTAAATTCCTACGAGCAGTACTTC.

This clone was counted only a few times. The chain couples TRBV6-1 to TRBJ1-5; tentative D call: TRBD1 (6 bases). Trimming took 8 bases from V and 4 from J, leaving 12 bases between them. The CDR3 sequence is 13 residues long. Germline V lookup: CDR1 MNHNS, CDR2 SASEGT. In nucleotides, the CDR3 is TGTGCCAGCTCGGGGGGCCCTAATCAGCCCCAGCATTTT. This gives the protein CASSGGPNQPQHF.

The rearrangement uses TRBV5-1 and TRBJ1-2; D possibly corresponds to TRBD1 (5 bases). The V and J ends lost 3 bases and 1 base respectively, with 16 bases between them. This CDR3 is 16 amino acids long. The germline V gene encodes CDR1 SGHRS and CDR2 YFSETQ. The CDR3 DNA reads TGCGCCAGCAGCTCCGGGACCGCGCTTCATAACTATGGCTACACCTTC. This codes for CASSSGTALHNYGYTF.

The rearrangement joins TRBV28 to TRBJ1-2, with D possibly TRBD1 on 6 matching bases. The CDR3 consists of 14 residues. CDR1 and CDR2 (germline): MDHEN, SYDVKM. Deletions cut 4 bases from V and 4 bases from J, with 13 bases between. CDR3 coding DNA: TGTGCCAGCAGTTCGAGAACAGGGTCCTATGGCTACACCTTC. It specifies CASSSRTGSYGYTF.